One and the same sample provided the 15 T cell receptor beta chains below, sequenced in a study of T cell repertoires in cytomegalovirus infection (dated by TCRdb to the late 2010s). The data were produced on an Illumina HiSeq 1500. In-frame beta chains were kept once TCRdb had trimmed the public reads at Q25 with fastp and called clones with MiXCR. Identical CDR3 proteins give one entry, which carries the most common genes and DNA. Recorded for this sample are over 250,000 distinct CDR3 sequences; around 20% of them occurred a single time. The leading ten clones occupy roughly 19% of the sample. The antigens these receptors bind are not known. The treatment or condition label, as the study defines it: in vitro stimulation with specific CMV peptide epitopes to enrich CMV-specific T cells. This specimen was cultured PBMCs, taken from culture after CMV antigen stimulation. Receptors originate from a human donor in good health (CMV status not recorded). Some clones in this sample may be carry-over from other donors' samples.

The CDR3 bases are TGTGCCAGCAGCGCCAAACTGGACAGTAACTATGGCTACACCTTC. It codes for CASSAKLDSNYGYTF. The V and J genes are TRBV3-1 and TRBJ1-2; a weak D match, TRBD1 (6 bases). The germline V and J ends were trimmed by 5 bases and 1 base, with 14 bases remaining between them. The CDR3 runs to 15 residues. The germline CDR1 and CDR2 sequences are LGHDT and YNNKEL (reference sequence). Combining the CDR3 with reference TRBV3-1 and TRBJ1-2 gives the whole variable domain DTAVSQTPKYLVTQMGNDKSIKCEQNLGHDTMYWYKQDSKKFLKIMFSYNNKELIINETVPNRFSPKSPDKAHLNLHINSLELGDSAVYFCASSAKLDSNYGYTFGSGTRLTVV.

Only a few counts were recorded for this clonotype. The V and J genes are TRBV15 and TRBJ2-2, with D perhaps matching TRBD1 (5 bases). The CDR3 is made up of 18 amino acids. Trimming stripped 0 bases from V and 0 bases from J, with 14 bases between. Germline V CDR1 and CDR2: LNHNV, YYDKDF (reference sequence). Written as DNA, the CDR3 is TGTGCCACCAGCAGAGAGGCGGTGGACAAACCGAACACCGGGGAGCTGTTTTTT. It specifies CATSREAVDKPNTGELFF.

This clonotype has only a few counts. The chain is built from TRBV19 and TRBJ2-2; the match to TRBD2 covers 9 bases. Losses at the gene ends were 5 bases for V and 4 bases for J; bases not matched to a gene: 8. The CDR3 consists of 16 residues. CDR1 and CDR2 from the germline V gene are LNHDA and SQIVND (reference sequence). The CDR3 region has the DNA TGTGCCAGTAGTGACAGGACTAGCGCGGCCACCGGGGAGCTGTTTTTT. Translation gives CASSDRTSAATGELFF.

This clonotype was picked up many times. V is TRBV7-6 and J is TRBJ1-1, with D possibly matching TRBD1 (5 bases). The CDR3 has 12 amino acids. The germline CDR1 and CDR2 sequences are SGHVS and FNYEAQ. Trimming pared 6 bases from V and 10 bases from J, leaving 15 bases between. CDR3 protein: CASSQLRARAFF. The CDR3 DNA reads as TGTGCCAGCAGTCAACTCAGGGCCCGAGCTTTCTTT.

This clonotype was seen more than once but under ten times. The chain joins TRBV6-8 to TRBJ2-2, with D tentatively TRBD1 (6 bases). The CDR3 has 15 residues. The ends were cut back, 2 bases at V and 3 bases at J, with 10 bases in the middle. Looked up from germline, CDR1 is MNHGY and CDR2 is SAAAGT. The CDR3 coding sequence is TGTGCCAGCAGTTACGCAGGGGCAGACACCGGGGAGCTGTTTTTT. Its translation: CASSYAGADTGELFF.

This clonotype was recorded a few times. The CDR3: CASSSLGIARDEQFF. CDR3 coding DNA: TGTGCCAGCAGCTCCTTAGGGATCGCGAGGGATGAGCAGTTCTTC. This chain joins TRBV5-4 and TRBJ2-1; D is perhaps TRBD2 (5 bases). The length of the CDR3 is 15 residues. The germline gives CDR1 SGHNT, CDR2 YYREEE (reference sequence). Trimming left V 3 bases short and J 8 bases short, with 18 bases between.

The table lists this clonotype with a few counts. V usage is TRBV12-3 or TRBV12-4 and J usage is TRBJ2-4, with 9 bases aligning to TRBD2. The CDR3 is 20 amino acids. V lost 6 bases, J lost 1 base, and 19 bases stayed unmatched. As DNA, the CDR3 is TGTGCCAGCAGGATAAGTCGTTTCGGCGGGAGGGCCGCGGCCAAAAACATTCAGTACTTC. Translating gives CASRISRFGGRAAAKNIQYF.

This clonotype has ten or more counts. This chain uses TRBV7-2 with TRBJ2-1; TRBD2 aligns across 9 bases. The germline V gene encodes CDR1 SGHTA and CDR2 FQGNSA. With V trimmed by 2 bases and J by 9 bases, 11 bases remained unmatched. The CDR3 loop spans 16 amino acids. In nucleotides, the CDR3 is TGTGCCAGCAGCTTAACTTCGGCTAGCGGGATTGTTGAGCAGTTCTTC. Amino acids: CASSLTSASGIVEQFF.

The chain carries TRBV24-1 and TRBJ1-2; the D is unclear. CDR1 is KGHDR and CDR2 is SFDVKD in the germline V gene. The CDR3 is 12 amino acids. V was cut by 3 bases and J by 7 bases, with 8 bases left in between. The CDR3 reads CATSDEGFGYTF. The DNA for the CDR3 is TGTGCCACCAGTGATGAGGGCTTTGGCTACACCTTC.

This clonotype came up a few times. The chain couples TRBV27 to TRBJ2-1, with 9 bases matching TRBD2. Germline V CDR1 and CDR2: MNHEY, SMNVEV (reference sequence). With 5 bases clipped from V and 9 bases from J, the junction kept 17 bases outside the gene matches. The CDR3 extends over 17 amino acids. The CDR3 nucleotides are TGTGCCAGCAGTACTATTGCCCTCGCTAGCGGGATCCCTGAGCAGTTCTTC. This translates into CASSTIALASGIPEQFF.

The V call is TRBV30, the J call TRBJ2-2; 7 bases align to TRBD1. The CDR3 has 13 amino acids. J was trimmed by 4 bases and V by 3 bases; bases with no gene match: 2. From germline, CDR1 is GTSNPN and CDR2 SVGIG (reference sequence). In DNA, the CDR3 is TGTGCCTGGAGAGGGGGCGGCACCGGGGAGCTGTTTTTT. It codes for CAWRGGGTGELFF.

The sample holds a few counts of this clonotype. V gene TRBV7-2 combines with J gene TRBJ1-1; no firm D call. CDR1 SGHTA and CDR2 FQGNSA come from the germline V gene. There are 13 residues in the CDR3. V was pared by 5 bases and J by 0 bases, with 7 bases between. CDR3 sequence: CASSPMMNTEAFF. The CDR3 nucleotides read TGTGCCAGCAGCCCCATGATGAACACTGAAGCTTTCTTT.

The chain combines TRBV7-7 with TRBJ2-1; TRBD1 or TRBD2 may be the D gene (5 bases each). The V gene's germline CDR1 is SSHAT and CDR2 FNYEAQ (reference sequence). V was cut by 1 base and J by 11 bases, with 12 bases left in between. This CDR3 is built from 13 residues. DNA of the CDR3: TGTGCCAGCAGCTTAGACCCGGGACGCCAGCAGTTCTTC. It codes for CASSLDPGRQQFF. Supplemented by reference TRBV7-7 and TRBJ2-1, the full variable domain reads GAGVSQSPRYKVTKRGQDVTLRCDPISSHATLYWYQQALGQGPEFLTYFNYEAQPDKSGLPSDRFSAERPEGSISTLTIQRTEQRDSAMYRCASSLDPGRQQFFGPGTRLTVL.

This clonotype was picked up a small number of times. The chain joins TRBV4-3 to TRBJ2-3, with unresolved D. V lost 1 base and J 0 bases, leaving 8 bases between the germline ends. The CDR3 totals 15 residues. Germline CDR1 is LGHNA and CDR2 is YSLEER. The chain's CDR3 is CASSQAWASTDTQYF. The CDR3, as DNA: TGCGCCAGCAGCCAAGCATGGGCGAGCACAGATACGCAGTATTTT.

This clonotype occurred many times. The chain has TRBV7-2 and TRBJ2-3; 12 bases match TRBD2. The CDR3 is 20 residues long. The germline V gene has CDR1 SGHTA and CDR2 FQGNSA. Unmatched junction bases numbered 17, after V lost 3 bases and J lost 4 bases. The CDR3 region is CASSFTGPTSGRGVADTQYF. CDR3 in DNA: TGTGCCAGCAGCTTCACAGGTCCGACTAGCGGGAGAGGTGTTGCAGATACGCAGTATTTT.